Detailed here is one T cell receptor (beta chain). Its antigen specificity is not known. No base qualities exist here, and no much larger clone lies one base off it. TCR beta CDR3 regions were amplified from RNA transcripts. For the first round of RT-PCR on the TCR CDR3, the HTBI primer set was used together with the Qiagen OneStep RT-PCR kit. Libraries were constructed in a second round of multiplex PCR, after which size selection and purification were performed. Libraries were sequenced paired-end with 100 bp reads on an Illumina HiSeq2000. The source study handled its data this way. SOAPnuke was used to process the raw data, throwing out any read that contained adapters or uncalled bases, had a mean Phred below 15, or lacked an exact constant-primer or identifier match. High-quality paired reads were merged with COPE v1.2.5, and unique nucleotide sequences were defined as clonotypes. MiTCR v1.1 was used to align clonotypes to the IMGT TRBV, TRBD and TRBJ reference segments. Only V-J combinations with frequency above 0.0001, covering 99.2% of repertoires, were analysed. The TCS score was defined as the ratio of F50 (clonal expansion) to E x V (chaos), calculated using BLOSUM62-based TCRdist between CDR3 peptides within each V-J. Welch's t-statistics and random forest reduced 500 to 650 V-J features to 13, which were used in a naive Bayes classifier (R e1071). The similarity between thyroid and blood repertoires was quantified using the Morisita-Horn index. TCRdb reprocessing: public reads trimmed at Q25 with fastp, clones called with MiXCR, in-frame beta chains kept. Identical CDR3 proteins give one entry, which carries the most common genes and DNA. In this record, the V and J calls reflect TCRdb's handling and not the investigators' own analysis. The sample table records approximately 610,000 distinct CDR3 sequences; roughly 15% of these occur just once. The ten largest clones represent 3.5% to 4.5% of the sample.

Based on the germline V gene (reference sequence), the CDR1 and CDR2 sequences are PRHDT and FYEKMQ. Compared with germline, V lacks 5 bases and J lacks 5 bases; bases without a gene match: 2. Reading from cysteine to phenylalanine, the CDR3 counts 13 amino acids. CDR3 DNA only is kept here, 39 bases in frame from base 1. Ophthalmopathy patients had moderately to severely active disease, Clinical Activity Score of at least 3, NOSPECS grade of at least 4, and duration under 3 months. Patients with uncontrolled infections, other autoimmune diseases, pregnancy or lactation were excluded. Diagnoses were based on clinical symptoms, serum thyroxine and TRAb, thyroid ultrasound and orbital computed tomography. PBMCs were separated from approximately 10 ml of fresh peripheral blood using Ficoll-Paque density gradient centrifugation. Trizol reagent was used to extract total RNA, and RNA quality was then checked on an Agilent 2100 Bioanalyzer.

The sample comes from a study of T cells in Graves' hyperthyroidism and ophthalmopathy (dated by TCRdb to between 2018 and 2020). Regarding the complete study: Peripheral blood was collected at initial diagnosis, before any treatment. TCR V-J signatures able to tell the groups apart were searched for in a discovery cohort of more than 90 patients, of whom about 40 had Graves' ophthalmopathy and 55 to 65 had stable Graves' hyperthyroidism. Whether ophthalmopathy could be predicted prospectively was tested in an independent validation cohort made up of under 20 hyperthyroidism patients plus 17 patients who later progressed to ophthalmopathy. The 100 discovery patients were randomly divided into training and test sets at a 7:3 ratio. In more than 5 Graves' hyperthyroidism patients, the study also compared T-cell repertoires from thyroid tissue with T-cell repertoires from blood. After sampling, hyperthyroidism patients received methimazole starting at 30 mg daily, and ophthalmopathy patients received high-dose intravenous methylprednisolone. According to the paper, TCR Vbeta CDR3 sequencing was carried out on around 140 peripheral blood samples, which came from 40 to 45 ophthalmopathy, 75 or so hyperthyroidism and approximately 17 progressor patients. The investigation overall reported the following: Ophthalmopathy was separated from stable hyperthyroidism by a 13 V-J signature model, with 85% to 90% sensitivity and around 81% specificity obtained in cross-validation and 80%/75% obtained in testing. During validation, the model predicted progression to ophthalmopathy a median of approximately 6.5 months ahead of onset, with just under 71% sensitivity and 72.22% specificity. Sample size was not statistically predetermined, and blinding of investigators to group allocation was not performed. Most expanded thyroid clonotypes (frequency above 0.001) were also detected in blood, suggesting blood repertoires may reflect thyroid immune responses.

Sequenced input: blood. The chain uses TRBV13 and TRBJ2-4; 8 of the junction bases match TRBD2. This clonotype originated in a woman aged 40 to 50 with Graves' ophthalmopathy. The CDR3 protein is CASSVAGQNIQYF. The DNA sequence follows: TGTGCCAGCAGCGTAGCGGGGCAAAACATTCAGTACTTC.